One and the same sample provided the 31 T cell receptor beta chains below, sequenced in a study of T cell responses to AZD1222 COVID-19 vaccine. Sequencing used immunoSEQ multiplex PCR; TCRdb keeps in-frame clones, though not all of them. The repertoire holds 190,000 or so clones, with approximately 94% as singletons. The source was peripheral blood, collected 28 days after the second AZD1222 dose. These receptors were obtained from an adult who received the AZD1222 COVID-19 vaccine.

The chain uses TRBV6-6 and TRBJ2-7; D ambiguous. The V and J ends lost 0 bases and 2 bases respectively, with 2 bases between them. Looked up from germline, CDR1 is MNHNY and CDR2 is SVGAGI (reference sequence). The CDR3 sequence is 12 residues long. The CDR3 DNA follows: TGTGCCAGCAGTTACTCGACCTACGAGCAGTACTTC. This encodes CASSYSTYEQYF.

The rearrangement joins TRBV25-1 to TRBJ2-2, with D tentatively TRBD1 (5 bases). The CDR3 is 16 amino acids. Germline CDR1 MGHDK, CDR2 SYGVNS. V lost 3 bases, J lost 5 bases, and 16 bases lay in between. CDR3 loop: CASSDVSGSRTGELFF. The CDR3 nucleotides read TGTGCCAGCAGTGATGTCTCAGGGTCGCGGACCGGGGAGCTGTTTTTT.

V and J are TRBV6-5 and TRBJ2-7; possibly TRBD1 for D (6 bases). The V end was cut by 4 bases, the J end by 5 bases, with 15 bases between. This CDR3 comprises 14 residues. The germline CDR1 and CDR2 sequences are MNHEY and SVGAGI. CDR3 residues: CASSLTGVPHEQYF. CDR3 nucleotides: TGTGCCAGCAGTTTGACAGGCGTCCCCCACGAGCAGTACTTC.

Points on this clone: At one of its ends the junction is not consistent with the germline gene, which may arise from a read error. The same CDR3 can be traced to other DNA sequences in this sample. The gene calls are TRBV4-1 and TRBJ1-1; D is possibly TRBD1 (6 bases). Germline V lookup: CDR1 MGHRA, CDR2 YSYEKL. The CDR3 totals 14 residues. The DNA for the CDR3 is TGCGCCAGCAGCCTTAGACAGGCGAACACTGAGGCTTTCTTT. This gives the protein CASSLRQANTEAFF.

This chain joins TRBV15 and TRBJ2-5; 8 nucleotides line up with TRBD2. V dropped 7 bases and J dropped 5; count of bases not matched to a gene: 18. CDR1 is LNHNV, CDR2 YYDKDF, per germline (reference sequence). The CDR3 is made up of 17 amino acids. The DNA of the CDR3 is TGTGCCACCAAAAGCCGGGGTCATAGCGGGGCTGGCGAGACCCAGTACTTC. It specifies CATKSRGHSGAGETQYF. The whole variable domain, remainder taken from reference TRBV15 and TRBJ2-5, is DAMVIQNPRYQVTQFGKPVTLSCSQTLNHNVMYWYQQKSSQAPKLLFHYYDKDFNNEADTPDNFQSRRPNTSFCFLDIRSPGLGDTAMYLCATKSRGHSGAGETQYFGPGTRLLVL.

This chain links TRBV12-3 or TRBV12-4 with TRBJ1-1, with D unresolved. The CDR3 length is 12 residues. With 10 bases removed from V and 4 bases from J, the gap between germline ends came to 13 bases. CDR3 sequence: CATKPISTEAFF. In nucleotides, the CDR3 is TGTGCCACCAAGCCAATAAGCACTGAAGCTTTCTTT.

V is TRBV19 and J is TRBJ1-5; TRBD1 agrees at 7 bases. Germline CDR1 LNHDA, CDR2 SQIVND (reference sequence). This CDR3 region has 15 residues. Unmatched junction bases numbered 12, after V lost 7 bases and J lost 6 bases. CDR3 region: CASNSQTGISQPQHF. In DNA, the CDR3 is TGTGCCAGTAACTCCCAGACAGGGATTTCTCAGCCCCAGCATTTT.

This rearrangement joins TRBV7-6 to TRBJ2-3; D remains ambiguous. The CDR3 has 18 residues. Germline V lookup: CDR1 SGHVS, CDR2 FNYEAQ. V was clipped by 1 base and J by 0 bases, with 17 bases between them. CDR3 nucleotide sequence: TGTGCCAGCAGCTTAGACAGTGGGTGGAACTCAAGCACAGATACGCAGTATTTT. Translated, it gives CASSLDSGWNSSTDTQYF.

The chain is built from TRBV2 and TRBJ2-3; tentative D call: TRBD2 (6 bases). V lost 8 bases to trimming and J lost 4 bases, with 19 bases between them. The germline V gene has CDR1 SNHLY and CDR2 FYNNEI. CDR3 length: 15 residues. In nucleotides, the CDR3 is TGTGCCAGCGGGGTTGGAGGGACGAAGGCAGATACGCAGTATTTT. Its protein product is CASGVGGTKADTQYF.

V gene TRBV7-9 combines with J gene TRBJ1-2, with TRBD1 matching 9 bases. The CDR3 length is 14 residues. CDR1 SEHNR and CDR2 FQNEAQ come from the germline V gene (reference sequence). J was trimmed by 6 bases and V by 5 bases; bases with no gene match: 7. CDR3: CASSRGTGLDGYTF. CDR3 in DNA: TGTGCCAGCAGCAGAGGGACAGGGTTGGATGGCTACACCTTC.

The chain carries TRBV18 and TRBJ1-6; 7 positions match TRBD1. The V segment lost 0 bases and the J segment 5 bases; nucleotides outside the gene matches: 4. This CDR3 has 16 residues. CDR1 and CDR2 (germline): KGHSH, LQKENI. The CDR3 protein is CASSPPGGGDNSPLHF. The CDR3 coding sequence is TGTGCCAGCTCACCACCGGGAGGGGGCGATAATTCACCCCTCCACTTT.

This clone showed up just once. V usage is TRBV4-1 and J usage is TRBJ2-4; 10 bases fit TRBD2. The CDR3 runs to 16 residues. V trimming: 4 bases; J trimming: 9 bases; junction bases outside the gene matches: 12. Germline V gives CDR1 MGHRA, CDR2 YSYEKL. Here the CDR3 DNA reads TGCGCCAGCAGCCCTGCCCAGCGGGGGGGTCTTGGCATTCAGTACTTC. Translating gives CASSPAQRGGLGIQYF.

The chain uses TRBV7-8 and TRBJ1-6, with 8 bases lining up with TRBD1. V gave up 5 bases and J gave up 7 bases; unmatched junction bases: 7. Germline V CDR1 and CDR2: SGHVS, FQNEAQ. The CDR3 has 15 residues. This CDR3 reads CASSLGQGPNSPLHF. CDR3 nucleotides: TGTGCCAGCAGCCTCGGACAGGGACCCAATTCACCCCTCCACTTT.

The chain couples TRBV3-1 (or the pseudogene TRBV3-2) to TRBJ2-7, with 8 bases matching TRBD1. This CDR3 is built from 14 residues. After removal of 0 bases from V and 6 bases from J, the junction contained 4 bases not matched to a gene. The germline V gene encodes CDR1 LGHDT and CDR2 YNNKEL (reference sequence). CDR3 loop: CASSQEDRGGEQYF. For the CDR3, the DNA is TGTGCCAGCAGCCAAGAAGACAGGGGCGGCGAGCAGTACTTC.

J is TRBJ2-5 and V is TRBV5-4; D uncertain. CDR1 and CDR2 from the germline V gene are SGHNT and YYREEE (reference sequence). The CDR3 extends over 14 amino acids. The ends were cut back, 2 bases at V and 5 bases at J, with 13 bases in the middle. The CDR3 DNA reads as TGTGCCAGCAGCTTTTACGAAGGAAGGGAGACCCAGTACTTC. It translates to CASSFYEGRETQYF.

This clone was observed once. The CDR3 reads CASSTRQVEAGNTIYF. The CDR3 coding sequence is TGTGCCAGCAGCACCCGGCAGGTCGAGGCTGGAAACACCATATATTTT. The chain couples TRBV9 to TRBJ1-3, with D hard to call. V was trimmed by 4 bases and J by 2 bases, leaving 16 bases between them. CDR1 and CDR2 (germline): SGDLS, YYNGEE. This CDR3 region has 16 residues.

The V and J genes are TRBV7-6 and TRBJ2-1; 8 nucleotides align to TRBD1. V gave up 4 bases and J gave up 4 bases; unmatched junction bases: 6. From germline, CDR1 is SGHVS and CDR2 FNYEAQ. The CDR3 length is 15 residues. The CDR3 nucleotides are TGTGCCAGCAGCTCGACAGGGGATAGTTACAATGAGCAGTTCTTC. Residues: CASSSTGDSYNEQFF. Combining the CDR3 with reference TRBV7-6 and TRBJ2-1 gives the whole variable domain GAGVSQSPRYKVTKRGQDVALRCDPISGHVSLYWYRQALGQGPEFLTYFNYEAQQDKSGLPNDRFSAERPEGSISTLTIQRTEQRDSAMYRCASSSTGDSYNEQFFGPGTRLTVL.

This clone was counted a few times. This chain joins TRBV5-1 and TRBJ2-5; 9 bases line up with TRBD1. Germline values: CDR1 SGHRS, CDR2 YFSETQ. J lost 5 bases, V lost 4 bases, and 6 bases had no gene match. This CDR3 region has 14 residues. The CDR3 loop is CASSPGQGGETQYF. As DNA, the CDR3 is TGCGCCAGCAGCCCGGGACAGGGAGGGGAGACCCAGTACTTC. Supplemented by reference TRBV5-1 and TRBJ2-5, the full variable domain reads KAGVTQTPRYLIKTRGQQVTLSCSPISGHRSVSWYQQTPGQGLQFLFEYFSETQRNKGNFPGRFSGRQFSNSRSEMNVSTLELGDSALYLCASSPGQGGETQYFGPGTRLLVL.

This clone was picked up one time. This chain connects TRBV15 to TRBJ1-4; 11 bases line up with TRBD1. Germline V gene sequence: CDR1 LNHNV, CDR2 YYDKDF (reference sequence). J gave up 13 bases and V 3 bases, and 13 bases lay outside the gene matches. CDR3 length equals 16 residues. The CDR3 loop is CATSRPGQGGHDGLFF. DNA of the CDR3: TGTGCCACCAGCAGGCCGGGACAGGGGGGCCATGATGGACTGTTTTTT.

The chain carries TRBV14 and TRBJ1-3; no clear D. Between the trimmed V and J ends, which lost 6 bases and 0 bases, there was a span of 12 bases. The CDR3 totals 15 residues. Germline-derived CDR1 and CDR2 are SGHDN and FVKESK. CDR3 residues: CASRLTGSSGNTIYF. In DNA form, the CDR3 reads TGTGCCAGCAGACTTACCGGGAGCTCTGGAAACACCATATATTTT. The full variable domain, rest sourced from reference TRBV14 and TRBJ1-3, is EAGVTQFPSHSVIEKGQTVTLRCDPISGHDNLYWYRRVMGKEIKFLLHFVKESKQDESGMPNNRFLAERTGGTYSTLKVQPAELEDSGVYFCASRLTGSSGNTIYFGEGSWLTVV.

The chain recombines TRBV5-1 with TRBJ1-1, with D possibly TRBD1 on 6 matching bases. The CDR3 runs to 15 residues. Germline lookup yields CDR1 SGHRS and CDR2 YFSETQ. V dropped 0 bases and J dropped 7 bases, with 16 bases sitting between them. CDR3 in DNA: TGCGCCAGCAGCTTGGAGGCGACAGGCGTGGGTGAAGCTTTCTTT. Its protein is CASSLEATGVGEAFF.

The V and J genes are TRBV6-5 and TRBJ2-7; D ambiguous. Trimming removed 7 bases at V and 0 bases at J, with 13 bases between. Germline V gene lookup returns CDR1 MNHEY and CDR2 SVGAGI. This CDR3 contains 14 residues. The CDR3 DNA is TGTGCCAGCACCCAAGGTGCATACTCCTACGAGCAGTACTTC. This translates into CASTQGAYSYEQYF.

This clone was detected only once. The genes are TRBV15 and TRBJ2-3; the D is unclear. Germline CDR1 is LNHNV and CDR2 is YYDKDF (reference sequence). V gave up 4 bases and J gave up 10 bases, with 15 bases separating them. CDR3 length equals 13 residues. The CDR3 loop is CATSTLPFRAQYF. In DNA, the CDR3 is TGTGCCACCAGCACTCTGCCCTTTCGGGCGCAGTATTTT. Based on the CDR3 plus reference TRBV15 and TRBJ2-3, the full variable domain is DAMVIQNPRYQVTQFGKPVTLSCSQTLNHNVMYWYQQKSSQAPKLLFHYYDKDFNNEADTPDNFQSRRPNTSFCFLDIRSPGLGDTAMYLCATSTLPFRAQYFGPGTRLTVL.

The chain has TRBV7-2 and TRBJ1-5, with a tentative D call TRBD1 (5 bases). The CDR3 has 15 amino acids. The V and J ends lost 5 bases and 4 bases respectively, with 15 bases between them. Germline V gene sequence: CDR1 SGHTA, CDR2 FQGNSA. For the CDR3, the DNA is TGTGCCAGCAGCCGGCAGCTGGGGACTAATCAGCCCCAGCATTTT. Translating gives CASSRQLGTNQPQHF.

This clone was recorded once. The chain is built from TRBV7-2 and TRBJ2-7; D not certain. The ends were cut back, 5 bases at V and 0 bases at J, with 14 bases in the middle. This CDR3 spans 15 amino acids. Germline V CDR1 and CDR2: SGHTA, FQGNSA. The CDR3 protein is CASSAAVSYSYEQYF. As DNA, the CDR3 is TGTGCCAGCAGCGCCGCAGTTAGCTACTCCTACGAGCAGTACTTC.

The genes are TRBV6-5 and TRBJ1-1, with D tentatively TRBD1 (5 bases). V was trimmed by 7 bases and J by 7 bases, leaving 19 bases between them. This CDR3 is 14 amino acids long. The germline gives CDR1 MNHEY, CDR2 SVGAGI. The DNA of the CDR3 is TGTGCCAGCAACCTGGGGGTAGGCCAGCGTGAAGCTTTCTTT. Translated, it gives CASNLGVGQREAFF.

V gene TRBV7-9 combines with J gene TRBJ1-6; 10 bases map to TRBD1. Germline CDR1 SEHNR, CDR2 FQNEAQ (reference sequence). The CDR3 is 15 residues long. Trimming cost V 2 bases and J 7 bases; bases outside gene matches: 2. CDR3 sequence: CASSLRDRGNSPLHF. The CDR3 region has the DNA TGTGCCAGCAGCTTAAGGGACAGGGGAAATTCACCCCTCCACTTT.

The V call is TRBV6-2 or TRBV6-3, the J call TRBJ2-1; a possible D gene is TRBD1 (5 bases). Looked up from germline, CDR1 is MNHEY and CDR2 is SVGEGT. The CDR3 sequence is 16 residues long. The germline V and J ends were trimmed by 2 bases and 2 bases, with 13 bases remaining between them. The CDR3 nucleotides are TGTGCCAGCAGTTACCTTCAGGGTAGGACCTACAATGAGCAGTTCTTC. The encoded protein is CASSYLQGRTYNEQFF.

The V gene is TRBV28, the J gene TRBJ2-7; D remains unclear. V was cut by 1 base and J by 3 bases, with 34 bases left in between. The germline V gene has CDR1 MDHEN and CDR2 SYDVKM. This CDR3 comprises 22 residues. The CDR3: CASSLSIGPRFMMSDGDYEQYF. CDR3 sequence (DNA): TGTGCCAGCAGTTTATCGATCGGTCCTCGGTTTATGATGTCGGACGGCGACTACGAGCAGTACTTC.

This clone was picked up one time. This rearrangement joins TRBV9 to TRBJ2-3; D is uncertain. Trimming took 2 bases from V and 0 from J, leaving 7 bases between them. Per germline, CDR1 SGDLS and CDR2 YYNGEE. The CDR3 has 14 amino acids. The CDR3 nucleotides read TGTGCCAGCAGCGTCCTAGTGAGCACAGATACGCAGTATTTT. The encoded protein is CASSVLVSTDTQYF.

This sequence joins TRBV9 and TRBJ2-4; 7 bases agree with TRBD1. CDR3 length equals 17 residues. Trimming took 3 bases from V and 3 from J; bases not matched to a gene: 12. Looked up from germline, CDR1 is SGDLS and CDR2 is YYNGEE. The CDR3 loop is CASSAPERGGGKNIQYF. The CDR3 coding sequence is TGTGCCAGCAGCGCCCCGGAAAGAGGGGGCGGCAAAAACATTCAGTACTTC. The full variable domain, its missing parts supplied by reference TRBV9 and TRBJ2-4, is DSGVTQTPKHLITATGQRVTLRCSPRSGDLSVYWYQQSLDQGLQFLIQYYNGEERAKGNILERFSAQQFPDLHSELNLSSLELGDSALYFCASSAPERGGGKNIQYFGAGTRLSVL.